The clone carrying this T cell receptor beta chain came up many times. Germline-derived CDR1 and CDR2 are DFQATT and SNEGSKA (reference sequence). This CDR3 has 10 amino acids. V was pared by 2 bases and J by 5 bases, with 4 bases between. For TCR beta, libraries came from iRepertoire HTBI primers and Arm-PCR of CDR3 regions. MiXCR was run by TCRdb on the multiplex PCR reads, yielding one entry per CDR3 protein. Of about half a million distinct CDR3 sequences listed, 12% are singletons. This sample was taken from a study of regulatory T cells in long-lasting Graves disease. The time point is: newly diagnosed GD, antithyroid drugs for less than 3 months. PBMC-derived RNA was used for the TCR library. Each patient gave approximately 10 milliliters of EDTA-anticoagulated peripheral blood. A further study also used this sample, focusing on T cells in Graves' hyperthyroidism and ophthalmopathy. According to that study: These patients, aged 18 to 65, had recently diagnosed hyperthyroidism lasting under 2 months.

The chain is built from TRBV20-1 and TRBJ2-7; D gene uncertain. This specimen was peripheral blood mononuclear cells (PBMCs), taken at new diagnosis, from a patient treated with antithyroid drugs. This TCR was recovered from a woman aged 25 to 45 with Graves disease. The DNA for the CDR3 is TGCAGTGCTAGAATCCACGAGCAGTACTTC. This encodes CSARIHEQYF.